The source of this TCR beta chain is a study of T cell responses to AZD1222 COVID-19 vaccine. Whole-study results and caveats: Reportedly, nearly half of unique spike TCRs recognized epitopes outside B.1.351/B.1.1.7 mutations.

Details on this clone: Its antigen remains unidentified.

The repertoire was sequenced with immunoSEQ multiplex PCR; TCRdb's copy has only in-frame clones and lacks some. The sample includes just over 150,000 clones, 70% to 90% of them seen just once. Germline V gives CDR1 SQVTM, CDR2 ANQGSEA. Trimming left V 7 bases short and J 1 base short, with 13 bases between. This CDR3 is 14 amino acids long. Sequenced material: peripheral blood, taken after recovery from COVID-19. This TCR was sampled from an adult who had recovered from COVID-19. J is TRBJ2-2 and V is TRBV29-1; D is possibly TRBD2 (5 bases). CDR3 nucleotides: TGCAGCGGGATCCGGGATCTGAACACCGGGGAGCTGTTTTTT. Its protein product is CSGIRDLNTGELFF.